This T cell receptor (beta chain) is from a study of T cell responses to AZD1222 COVID-19 vaccine (dated by TCRdb to about 2021). Regarding the research as a whole: AZD1222 recipients whose second dose came at about 4 weeks and those whose second dose came at about 12 weeks were combined into one group, since spike-specific TCR depth and breadth did not differ between the two schedules. TCR sequencing was performed for more than 230 trial participants, of whom roughly 200 were given two doses of AZD1222 and around 26 were given two doses of MenACWY control vaccine. Trial participants were enrolled by age into subgroups of 18-55, 56-69 and 70-plus years, and around 140, 26 and 57 TCR-sequenced participants, respectively, were included in these subgroups.

The CDR3, from cysteine to phenylalanine, totals 19 residues. This entry keeps only the CDR3 DNA: 57 bases, framed from base 1. According to the germline V gene, CDR1 reads KGHDR and CDR2 reads SFDVKD. V and J are truncated by 1 base and 4 bases respectively, leaving an intervening sequence of 21 bases. The CDR3 regions of human TCRbeta chains were analyzed by immunosequencing. The authors processed their data as follows. Repertoire TCRs were checked for matches against a reference library of SARS-CoV-2-specific TCRs that had been generated using the MIRA antigen-specificity platform. Breadth was defined as the fraction of unique TCRs that were SARS-CoV-2-associated. Depth was defined as the fraction of total T cells that were SARS-CoV-2-associated. Each spike-specific TCR was assigned to its reactive spike region and to a CD4 or CD8 class using the MIRA data. Log10-transformed breadth and depth values were compared by one-way ANOVA with Sidak's multiple comparisons tests. What TCRdb holds here is the immuneACCESS table cut down to in-frame rearrangements. Part of the clones is not present; checked against another copy, under half of the missing clones reflect an unresolved V gene, and the others are unexplained. V and J calls and clone size are those listed in that table; D and trimming were worked out from the DNA. This sample lists about 140,000 clones; 80% to 95% were detected once. The ten largest clones capture 2% to 2.5% of the sample.

The intended sense of this specimen's time point label: baseline before first vaccination. Samples from vaccinated people were obtained from the UK trials COV001 and COV002, which included a single-blind randomized controlled phase 2/3 trial of AZD1222 (ChAdOx1 nCoV-19) in healthy adults. For TCRbeta chain sequencing, PBMC samples were collected from trial participants at day 0 and at day 28 after the second dose. On this clone: The antigen it binds to is not known. Per-nucleotide qualities are absent, and no much larger clonotype sits a single base away.

Results and caveats for the whole study, not just this receptor: A significant rise in spike-specific TCR breadth and depth was observed after two AZD1222 doses relative to day 0 and relative to MenACWY recipients. CD4 TCRs associated with the vaccine covered the entire spike protein, and the dominant responses were in regions 160-218 and 743-854. In the small 56-69-year group, the increase in depth fell short of significance, most likely because of low power. Reportedly, close to half of the unique spike-specific TCRs recognized epitopes lying outside the regions that are mutated in the B.1.351 and B.1.1.7 variants. Because no day 14 peak-response samples were available, the repertoires could be characterized only after the peak T cell response. Most participants were white British and females outnumbered males, and the authors suggested that clonal diversity may have been underestimated. Conclusions about previously exposed vaccinees are limited because only a handful of AZD1222 recipients were SARS-CoV-2 seropositive at baseline.

The rearrangement combines TRBV24-1 with TRBJ1-4; the D segment could be TRBD1, given 5 matching bases. The sample in question was peripheral blood, obtained on day 0 of AZD1222 vaccination. This TCR derives from an adult in good health. The CDR3 region: CATSDFRGASVGINEKLFF. The DNA sequence is given as TGTGCCACCAGTGATTTCCGAGGGGCTTCAGTGGGGATTAATGAAAAACTGTTTTTT.